These T cell receptor beta chains were read from a single sample in a study of blood T cell repertoires in COVID-19. TCRdb's table, derived via immunoSEQ multiplex PCR, lists solely in-frame clones and lacks some. The profile shows nearly 250,000 clones, 70% to 85% of them singletons. The sequencing sample was made of peripheral blood. Receptor source: a woman aged 80 or older with acute or convalescent COVID-19. The CDR3 runs from the conserved cysteine through the conserved F or W. The order of the fields is J gene, V gene, clone size, D gene, CDR3 DNA, CDR3 protein. D genes are given only for firm matches. The size field is filled for only some rows; it gives once, few, many or a size class.

TRBJ2-5 | TRBV19 | . | . | TGTGCCAGTAGTATTCTCGGTCCCCAAGAGACCCAGTACTTC | CASSILGPQETQYF
TRBJ1-1 | TRBV7-8 | few | TRBD1 | TGTGCCAGCAGCCAGTCGACAGGGGAGACTGAAGCTTTCTTT | CASSQSTGETEAFF
TRBJ2-7 | TRBV6-5 | . | TRBD2 | TGTGCCAGCCGCTCGGGGGGGAATCGAGGCGAGCAGTACTTC | CASRSGGNRGEQYF
TRBJ2-3 | TRBV18 | few | . | TGTGCCAGCTCACCATCTAGCGTCAGAGATACGCAGTATTTT | CASSPSSVRDTQYF
TRBJ1-2 | TRBV30 | . | . | TGTGCCTGGAGCCCACACCCAGCAGGGTTTAGTGGCTACACCTTC | CAWSPHPAGFSGYTF
TRBJ2-1 | TRBV28 | . | TRBD1 | TGTGCCAGCAGTTTATACACCGGCGGGACAGGGTGGAATGAGCAGTTCTTC | CASSLYTGGTGWNEQFF
TRBJ2-1 | TRBV5-1 | . | TRBD2 | TGCGCCAGCAGCCTGGGGACTAGCCGGGGTGTCAATGAGCAGTTCTTC | CASSLGTSRGVNEQFF
TRBJ2-4 | TRBV30 | once | TRBD1 | TGTGCCTGGAGTGTACCGACAGGGGGACCAACATTCAAAAACATTCAGTACTTC | CAWSVPTGGPTFKNIQYF
TRBJ2-2 | TRBV20-1 | . | TRBD2 | TGCAGTGCTAGTCGACTAGCGGGAGTCACCGGGGAGCTGTTTTTT | CSASRLAGVTGELFF
TRBJ1-5 | TRBV5-5 | . | . | TGTGCCAGCAGCTGGGGCCTGGTGGAGGGCGTGGGGAATCAGCCCCAGCATTTT | CASSWGLVEGVGNQPQHF
TRBJ1-1 | TRBV3-1/TRBV3-2 | once | TRBD1 | TGTGCCAGCAATTACCAGGGACAGGGGACTGAAGCTTTCTTT | CASNYQGQGTEAFF
TRBJ2-7 | TRBV9 | . | TRBD1 | TGTGCCAGCAGCGACGGGACAGGGGGTAAAAAACCTTACGAGCAGTACTTC | CASSDGTGGKKPYEQYF
TRBJ2-7 | TRBV7-9 | . | . | TGTGCCAGCAGCCCAAGGACAGGTCGGAGGGAAAAGCAGTACTTC | CASSPRTGRREKQYF
TRBJ2-2 | TRBV5-6 | . | . | TGTGCCAGCAGCTTGTTGCAGGTCACCGCGCGACGGGAGCTGTTTTTT | CASSLLQVTARRELFF
TRBJ1-1 | TRBV19 | . | TRBD1 | TGTGCCAGTAGAATGGGACAGGGGAAGACTGAAGCTTTCTTT | CASRMGQGKTEAFF
TRBJ1-3 | TRBV27 | . | . | TGTGCCAGCAGGATTACCCGGGACTCTGGAAACACCATATATTTT | CASRITRDSGNTIYF
TRBJ2-5 | TRBV11-2 | . | TRBD2 | TGTGCCAGCAGCAAAACTAGCGGGGGGGCTGAAGAGACCCAGTACTTC | CASSKTSGGAEETQYF
TRBJ1-6 | TRBV19 | . | TRBD1 | TGTGCCAGTAGCCAAGACAGGGGCGTTAATTCACCCCTCCACTTT | CASSQDRGVNSPLHF
TRBJ1-3 | TRBV5-1 | . | . | TGCGCCAGCAGCTTGTGGGCTCAGCAGGGGTCAGGAAACACCATATATTTT | CASSLWAQQGSGNTIYF
TRBJ1-2 | TRBV5-3 | . | . | TGTGCCAGCTTACGAAGAGAAGCTAACTATGGCTACACCTTC | CASLRREANYGYTF
TRBJ2-2 | TRBV7-2 | . | . | TGTGCCAGCAGCATACACCTCACCGGGGAGCTGTTTTTT | CASSIHLTGELFF
TRBJ1-2 | TRBV2 | . | . | TGTGCCAGCAGCCCCGCGACACTGACAGCCGGAAGGGGCTACACCTTC | CASSPATLTAGRGYTF
TRBJ1-4 | TRBV6-2/TRBV6-3 | . | TRBD1 | TGTGCCAGCAGTTTACAGGGGCGGGAAAAACTGTTTTTT | CASSLQGREKLFF
TRBJ2-5 | TRBV2 | . | . | TGTGCCAGCAGTGGAATAGCGGAGGAGCGGAGGGAGACCCAGTACTTC | CASSGIAEERRETQYF
TRBJ1-2 | TRBV19 | . | . | TGTGCCAGTAGTATCCCCGGACCGGGGAAGTATGGCTACACCTTC | CASSIPGPGKYGYTF
TRBJ2-1 | TRBV5-4 | . | . | TGTGCCAGCAGCGGGGGCGGTGAGCAGTTCTTC | CASSGGGEQFF
TRBJ1-2 | TRBV19 | . | TRBD1 | TGTGCCAGTAGGCTGACAGGGGACGCCGGCTATGGCTACACCTTC | CASRLTGDAGYGYTF
TRBJ2-2 | TRBV7-8 | . | . | TGTGCCAGCAGCTTCACGAACACCGGGGAGCTGTTTTTT | CASSFTNTGELFF
TRBJ2-7 | TRBV27 | few | TRBD2 | TGTGCCAGCAGACCGGGACTAGCGGGAGATCACGAGCAGTACTTC | CASRPGLAGDHEQYF
TRBJ1-3 | TRBV23-1 | . | TRBD1 | TGCGCCAGCACCCAAAGGGACAGTGACCTCCTCTCTGGAAACACCATATATTTT | CASTQRDSDLLSGNTIYF
TRBJ2-1 | TRBV6-4 | . | . | TGTGCCAGCAGCCGGGACTCGAGCTCCTACAATGAGCAGTTCTTC | CASSRDSSSYNEQFF
TRBJ1-4 | TRBV6-2/TRBV6-3 | . | . | TGTGCCAGCAGTTACTCTTCCAGGCAAAACGGAAAACTGTTTTTT | CASSYSSRQNGKLFF
TRBJ2-7 | TRBV4-1 | few | TRBD1 | TGCGCCAGCAGCCAAGGAACCGGGACAGGGATATATTACGAGCAGTACTTC | CASSQGTGTGIYYEQYF
TRBJ1-2 | TRBV29-1 | once | . | TGCAGCGTTGAAGGGGCTAATAACTATGGCTACACCTTC | CSVEGANNYGYTF
TRBJ2-1 | TRBV3-1/TRBV3-2 | . | . | TGTGCCAGCAGCCAAGATAGGGGCTCCTACAATGAGCAGTTCTTC | CASSQDRGSYNEQFF
TRBJ2-5 | TRBV4-2 | . | TRBD2 | TGTGCCAGCAGCCAACTCCCGACTAGCGGGGTGCAGGAGACCCAGTACTTC | CASSQLPTSGVQETQYF
TRBJ2-3 | TRBV5-6 | once | . | TGTGCCAGCAGCTTCTTGGCGGGGCGCCTCCTTAGCACAGATACGCAGTATTTT | CASSFLAGRLLSTDTQYF
TRBJ1-1 | TRBV29-1 | few | . | TGCAGCGGAAAGGAGGGTAACACTGAAGCTTTCTTT | CSGKEGNTEAFF
TRBJ2-1 | TRBV18 | . | . | TGTGCCAGCTCACCACCTACCGGTGACAATGAGCAGTTCTTC | CASSPPTGDNEQFF
TRBJ1-1 | TRBV2 | . | . | TGTGCCAGCAGTGAAGGGCGGTCGAACACTGAAGCTTTCTTT | CASSEGRSNTEAFF
TRBJ1-2 | TRBV28 | . | TRBD1 | TGTGCCAGCAGTGTGATGGACAGGGGGCAACGGGGCTACACCTTC | CASSVMDRGQRGYTF